This T cell receptor (beta chain) was retrieved from a study of blood T cells in healthy people across ages. CDR3 length equals 23 residues. The germline V gene encodes CDR1 SGHTA and CDR2 FQGNSA. The ends lost 0 bases at V and 3 bases at J; junction bases unmatched: 21. Through a sample-barcoded 5' primer and a J-beta primer mix, a second PCR was run for about 6 to 11 cycles. TCRdb re-analysed the 5' RACE reads in MiXCR, keeping a single row per CDR3 protein. The profile shows 800,000 to 1,300,000 distinct CDR3 sequences, around 27% of them singletons. Another study also made use of these data, one on T cells of mothers and their children.

This TCR was recovered from a girl aged 2 to 10 in good health. This sequence joins TRBV7-2 and TRBJ2-1, with 12 bases lining up with TRBD2. Sequenced sample: blood. The chain's CDR3 is CASSLALASGRAWSRRGYNEQFF. DNA for the CDR3: TGTGCCAGCAGCTTAGCGTTGGCTAGCGGGAGGGCCTGGTCAAGGAGGGGCTACAATGAGCAGTTCTTC.